The 31 T cell receptor beta chains below were found in one sample sequenced in a study of read filtering for tumor transcriptome and immune sequencing. From around 440 ng of RNA, a library with molecular barcoded alpha/delta and beta/gamma adaptors was made. TCRdb reprocessed the reads with MiXCR, giving one entry per CDR3 protein. The data show approximately 37,000 distinct CDR3 sequences, with around 15% seen just once and 18% held by the top ten. The source material was a population of CD138-negative cells sorted from bone marrow. Receptors were obtained from a donor over 35 with multiple myeloma.

The sample holds a few counts of this clonotype. V usage is TRBV5-1 and J usage is TRBJ2-3; D is unresolved. Germline V CDR1 and CDR2: SGHRS, YFSETQ. Trimming left V 0 bases short and J 3 bases short, with 17 bases between. The CDR3 runs to 17 residues. Written as DNA, the CDR3 is TGCGCCAGCAGCTTGGGGAATAAGAGACGAGAAACAGATACGCAGTATTTT. Amino acid sequence: CASSLGNKRRETDTQYF.

This clonotype was counted at least ten times. This rearrangement joins TRBV5-1 to TRBJ2-7, with TRBD2 identical over 13 bases. This CDR3 contains 18 residues. V shed 2 bases and J 2 bases; nucleotides not matched to a gene: 10. The germline CDR1 and CDR2 sequences are SGHRS and YFSETQ. CDR3 sequence: CASSLRTSGGQSPYEQYF. The CDR3 bases are TGCGCCAGCAGCTTACGGACTAGCGGGGGCCAGTCACCCTACGAGCAGTACTTC.

As regards this clonotype: Just one base apart from a much larger clone, this may be a read error. Written as DNA, the CDR3 is TGCAGTGCTAGGTACTTAAGCTCCTACGAGCAGTACTTC. This codes for CSARYLSSYEQYF. The chain is built from TRBV20-1 and TRBJ2-7; D is unresolved. Looked up from germline, CDR1 is DFQATT and CDR2 is SNEGSKA (reference sequence). V was clipped by 3 bases and J by 0 bases, with 9 bases between them. The CDR3 has 13 residues.

Note on this clonotype: Possible read error: a much larger clone is one base away. The conserved final phenylalanine or tryptophan is absent from the CDR3, which likely points to a read error. This chain links TRBV7-3 with TRBJ2-7, with a tentative D call TRBD2 (6 bases). The ends were cut back, 5 bases at V and 4 bases at J, with 30 bases in the middle. The CDR3 has 19 residues. The germline CDR1 and CDR2 sequences are SGHTA and FQGTGA. CDR3 residues: CASSVPVRALLEGRYEQYL. The CDR3 region has the DNA TGTGCCAGCAGCGTCCCTGTGCGGGCCCTCTTGGAGGGACGTTACGAGCAGTACCTC.

Of note for this clonotype: One end of the junction fails to match germline, which may point to a read error. The chain couples TRBV2 to TRBJ2-1; D might be TRBD1 (5 bases). This CDR3 has 14 amino acids. The V gene's germline CDR1 is SNHLY and CDR2 FYNNEI. CDR3 sequence: CASSEARQGNKQFF. The CDR3 bases are TGCGCCAGCAGTGAAGCTCGGCAGGGCAATAAGCAGTTCTTC.

This clonotype was recorded at least ten times. The J gene is TRBJ1-1, the V gene TRBV3-1; a weak D match, TRBD1 (5 bases). Germline values: CDR1 LGHDT, CDR2 YNNKEL (reference sequence). The CDR3 is 13 residues long. Trimming removed 4 bases from V and 4 bases from J, with 10 bases in between. CDR3 sequence reads: CASSRRGSTEAFF. In nucleotides, the CDR3 is TGTGCCAGCAGCCGCCGGGGGTCCACTGAAGCTTTCTTT.

This clonotype is medium-sized (0.01 to 0.1%) in the sample. The V and J genes are TRBV7-2 and TRBJ2-1; TRBD2 might be the D (5 bases). V was pared by 1 base and J by 7 bases, with 5 bases between. The germline CDR1 and CDR2 sequences are SGHTA and FQGNSA. The CDR3 is made up of 12 amino acids. The CDR3 DNA sequence: TGTGCCAGCAGCTTAGGGAGGAATGAGCAGTTCTTC. Translated, it gives CASSLGRNEQFF.

This clonotype showed up many times. The V call is TRBV14, the J call TRBJ1-6, with 8 positions matching TRBD1. The length of the CDR3 is 14 residues. CDR1 and CDR2 from the germline V gene are SGHDN and FVKESK. V was clipped by 2 bases and J by 9 bases; unmatched bases: 3. The CDR3 reads CASSQSGGVSPLHF. CDR3 sequence (DNA): TGTGCCAGCAGCCAATCAGGGGGCGTTTCACCCCTCCACTTT.

About this clonotype itself: The CDR3 does not end in the conserved phenylalanine or tryptophan, so this is likely a read error. This chain joins TRBV4-2 and TRBJ2-1, with 12 bases matching TRBD2. CDR3 size: 16 residues. Germline CDR1 and CDR2: LGHNA and YNFKEQ. As DNA, the CDR3 is TGTGCCAGCAGCCAACTAGCGGGGGGGACCTACAATGGGCAGTTCCTT. Amino acids: CASSQLAGGTYNGQFL.

Many counts were recorded for this clonotype. The chain couples TRBV20-1 to TRBJ2-7; 11 nucleotides match TRBD1. The CDR3 is made up of 14 amino acids. V shed 3 bases and J 2 bases; nucleotides not matched to a gene: 3. CDR1 and CDR2 from the germline V gene are DFQATT and SNEGSKA (reference sequence). The CDR3 spells CSARAGQGAYEQYF. The CDR3 DNA sequence: TGCAGTGCTAGGGCGGGACAGGGGGCCTACGAGCAGTACTTC.

This clonotype has a count of ten or more. The chain is built from TRBV4-1 and TRBJ2-5; 14 nucleotides match TRBD2. From germline, CDR1 is MGHRA and CDR2 YSYEKL. The CDR3 spans 17 residues. Losses at the gene ends were 1 base for V and 3 bases for J; bases not matched to a gene: 4. In nucleotides, the CDR3 is TGCGCCAGCAGCCAAGGTGGGACTAGCGGGGGCAAAGAGACCCAGTACTTC. Translated, it gives CASSQGGTSGGKETQYF.

This clonotype was recorded at least ten times. V usage is TRBV13 and J usage is TRBJ2-2; 7 bases are shared with TRBD2. The V gene's germline CDR1 is PRHDT and CDR2 FYEKMQ (reference sequence). The CDR3 has 16 residues. V lost 5 bases to trimming and J lost 2 bases; unmatched junction nucleotides: 8. The chain's CDR3 is CASSGRDYPNTGELFF. The CDR3 nucleotides read TGTGCCAGCAGCGGACGGGACTACCCCAACACCGGGGAGCTGTTTTTT.

This rearrangement joins TRBV28 to TRBJ2-1, with TRBD1 as a possible D gene (5 bases). Germline V gene lookup returns CDR1 MDHEN and CDR2 SYDVKM. V dropped 1 base and J dropped 5 bases, with 6 bases sitting between them. This CDR3 has 13 amino acids. The CDR3 bases are TGTGCCAGCAGTTTATCAGGGAACAATGAGCAGTTCTTC. Its translation is CASSLSGNNEQFF.

On this clonotype itself: At one of its ends the junction is not consistent with the germline gene, which may arise from a read error. The chain uses TRBV4-1 and TRBJ1-1; no reliable D call. The germline V gene has CDR1 MGHRA and CDR2 YSYEKL. The CDR3 extends over 13 amino acids. Written as DNA, the CDR3 is TGCGCCAGCCGAAGCCCGGTCAACACTGACGCTTTCTTT. Amino acids: CASRSPVNTDAFF.

The table lists this clonotype with a few counts. The rearrangement joins TRBV6-1 to TRBJ1-5, with D maybe TRBD1 (6 bases). V lost 1 base and J 7 bases, leaving 17 bases between the germline ends. CDR1 is MNHNS, CDR2 SASEGT, per germline. The CDR3 has 16 residues. The CDR3 sequence is CASSEVEGGGRQPQHF. The CDR3 DNA reads as TGTGCCAGCAGTGAAGTTGAGGGGGGAGGTAGGCAGCCCCAGCATTTT.

Remarks on this clonotype: This sequence may be a read error, since a much larger clone differs from it by one base. The J gene is TRBJ2-7, the V gene TRBV2; D might be TRBD1 (6 bases). Germline CDR1 and CDR2: SNHLY and FYNNEI. There are 13 residues in the CDR3. The CDR3 DNA reads as TGTGCCAGCAGTGAAAACAGGGCCTACGAGCAGGACTTC. The encoded protein is CASSENRAYEQDF.

This clonotype was observed at least ten times. This sequence joins TRBV27 and TRBJ1-5; 7 bases agree with TRBD1. Germline lookup yields CDR1 MNHEY and CDR2 SMNVEV (reference sequence). V shed 6 bases, J shed 7 bases, and the junction held 12 bases outside the gene matches. There are 15 residues in the CDR3. Here the CDR3 reads CASSITQGTGQPQHF. In DNA, the CDR3 is TGTGCCAGCAGCATTACACAGGGGACGGGACAGCCCCAGCATTTT.

In its sample, this clonotype was seen many times. This rearrangement joins TRBV6-4 to TRBJ1-1, with TRBD1 as a possible D gene (5 bases). The CDR3 covers 13 residues. V was cut by 3 bases and J by 2 bases, with 7 bases left in between. Germline loops: CDR1 MRHNA, CDR2 SNTAGT. The CDR3 sequence is CASSETENTEAFF. The CDR3 bases are TGTGCCAGCAGTGAGACAGAAAACACTGAAGCTTTCTTT.

Many counts were recorded for this clonotype. The rearrangement uses TRBV4-3 and TRBJ2-7, with TRBD2 identical over 10 bases. The junction had 6 bases not matched to a gene; V was cut back by 1 base and J by 0 bases. The length of the CDR3 is 17 residues. The germline V gene encodes CDR1 LGHNA and CDR2 YSLEER. The CDR3 DNA sequence: TGCGCCAGCAGCCAAGCCCTGGGACTAGCGAACTCCTACGAGCAGTACTTC. Encoded protein: CASSQALGLANSYEQYF.

A note on this clonotype: A much larger clone lies a single base off, so this may be a read error. This chain joins TRBV2 and TRBJ2-1; perhaps D is TRBD1 or TRBD2 (7 bases each). Germline loops: CDR1 SNHLY, CDR2 FYNNEI. With 7 bases removed from V and 2 bases from J, the gap between germline ends came to 18 bases. The CDR3 consists of 16 residues. The CDR3 DNA reads TGTGCCAGCAAAAGAGGCAGGGGGGGTACCTACAATGAGCAGTTCTTC. Residues: CASKRGRGGTYNEQFF.

This clonotype has at least ten counts. V and J are TRBV19 and TRBJ1-5, with D perhaps matching TRBD1 (5 bases). The germline V gene encodes CDR1 LNHDA and CDR2 SQIVND (reference sequence). The germline V and J ends were trimmed by 0 bases and 4 bases, with 10 bases remaining between them. The CDR3 covers 15 residues. The CDR3 spells CASSIDPWGNQPQHF. Here the CDR3 DNA reads TGTGCCAGTAGTATAGATCCTTGGGGGAATCAGCCCCAGCATTTT.

The table lists this clonotype with many counts. The chain carries TRBV29-1 and TRBJ1-2; D may be TRBD1 (5 bases). Germline-derived CDR1 and CDR2 are SQVTM and ANQGSEA. CDR3 length: 12 amino acids. Trimming removed 4 bases from V and 4 bases from J, with 10 bases in between. CDR3 nucleotides: TGCAGCGTTGGGGGCCCACGCTATGGCTACACCTTC. Its protein product is CSVGGPRYGYTF.

This clonotype was counted at least ten times. A much larger clone sits a single nucleotide away, making a read error possible. The chain carries TRBV6-5 and TRBJ1-4; D uncertain. Per germline, CDR1 MNHEY and CDR2 SVGAGI. This CDR3 spans 11 amino acids. The V end was cut by 3 bases, the J end by 16 bases, with 12 bases between. CDR3: CASSYGQQRFF. Here the CDR3 DNA reads TGTGCCAGCAGTTATGGTCAGCAACGGTTTTTT.

V usage is TRBV28 and J usage is TRBJ2-7, with 7 bases matching TRBD1. In germline, CDR1 is MDHEN, CDR2 SYDVKM. V was pared by 5 bases and J by 1 base, with 11 bases of the junction left unmatched. The CDR3 spans 16 residues. The CDR3 DNA is TGTGCCAGCAGTCCATGGGGACAGCATACTTCCTACGAGCAGTACTTC. This sequence encodes CASSPWGQHTSYEQYF.

With respect to this clonotype: A much larger clone differs by one base, so this may be a read error. The chain has TRBV7-9 and TRBJ2-5, with D perhaps matching TRBD1 (6 bases). Germline V CDR1 and CDR2: SEHNR, FQNEAQ (reference sequence). The CDR3 sequence is 14 residues long. Here the CDR3 reads CASSVGQNQETRYF. CDR3 coding DNA: TGTGCCAGCAGCGTTGGACAGAACCAAGAGACCCGGTACTTC. The whole variable domain, remainder taken from reference TRBV7-9 and TRBJ2-5, is DTGVSQNPRHKITKRGQNVTFRCDPISEHNRLYWYRQTLGQGPEFLTYFQNEAQLEKSRLLSDRFSAERPKGSFSTLEIQRTEQGDSAMYLCASSVGQNQETRYFGPGTRLLVL.

This clonotype showed up many times. V gene TRBV4-1 combines with J gene TRBJ1-3; no definite D call. V lost 0 bases and J 4 bases, leaving 4 bases between the germline ends. Per the germline V gene, CDR1 is MGHRA and CDR2 is YSYEKL. The CDR3 has 13 residues. DNA of the CDR3: TGCGCCAGCAGCCAAGATCGAGGAAACACCATATATTTT. Its translation: CASSQDRGNTIYF.

The chain employs TRBV7-2 and TRBJ2-5; 7 bases fit TRBD1. CDR1 SGHTA and CDR2 FQGNSA come from the germline V gene. V shed 2 bases and J 5 bases; nucleotides not matched to a gene: 5. The CDR3 runs 14 residues. The CDR3 nucleotides are TGTGCCAGCAGCTTACTTTACAGGGGTGAGACCCAGTACTTC. Its translation: CASSLLYRGETQYF.

This clonotype was counted many times. Relative to the germline gene, one junction end is altered; a read error may explain this. V usage is TRBV7-9 and J usage is TRBJ2-7; D gene ambiguous. CDR3 length equals 11 residues. From germline, CDR1 is SEHNR and CDR2 FQNEAQ (reference sequence). The CDR3 is CASSDTEKPLF. The CDR3 nucleotides are TGTGCCAGCAGCGATACAGAGAAGCCTCTCTTC.

This clonotype came up many times. The rearrangement links TRBV7-3 to TRBJ1-5; D remains ambiguous. The ends were cut back, 2 bases at V and 3 bases at J, with 14 bases in the middle. This CDR3 has 16 residues. From germline, CDR1 is SGHTA and CDR2 FQGTGA. CDR3 in amino acids: CASSLEEKTTNQPQHF. Here the CDR3 DNA reads TGTGCCAGCAGCTTAGAAGAGAAAACCACCAATCAGCCCCAGCATTTT.

This clonotype appeared many times. The chain uses TRBV9 and TRBJ1-1; 8 bases fit TRBD1. The V segment lost 1 base and the J segment 1 base; nucleotides outside the gene matches: 3. This CDR3 spans 15 amino acids. Germline CDR1 SGDLS, CDR2 YYNGEE. Here the CDR3 reads CASSVKGTGNTEAFF. The CDR3 region has the DNA TGTGCCAGCAGCGTAAAGGGGACAGGGAACACTGAAGCTTTCTTT.

This clonotype was counted ten times or more. The V call is TRBV5-1, the J call TRBJ2-7, with D possibly being TRBD1 (6 bases). CDR1 is SGHRS, CDR2 YFSETQ, per germline. Trimming pared 1 base from V and 0 bases from J, leaving 8 bases between. CDR3 size: 14 residues. CDR3 loop: CASSLTDSSYEQYF. The DNA for the CDR3 is TGCGCCAGCAGCTTGACGGACAGCTCCTACGAGCAGTACTTC.